The entry below gives a single TCR beta chain sequence along with its context. Its target is unknown. TCRdb's copy holds only in-frame clones and misses some; the assay was immunoSEQ multiplex PCR. Of some 50,000 clones listed, 75% to 90% were seen once; the top ten hold roughly 15%. This record belongs to a study of OX40 agonist ivuxolimab in advanced cancers. In the study overall: Patients achieving partial responses numbered three: one hepatocellular carcinoma case and two cutaneous melanoma cases. Study results and limitations: Low normalized clonal expansion also occurred in some nonresponding patients.

After removal of 4 bases from V and 4 bases from J, the junction contained 4 bases not matched to a gene. The CDR3 is 14 residues long. CDR1 is SGHTS and CDR2 is YDEGEE in the germline V gene. J is TRBJ1-4 and V is TRBV5-8, with 7 bases that match TRBD1. The sample in question was CD4+ or CD8+ T cells sorted from blood, obtained in a trial of the OX40 agonist ivuxolimab. This clonotype was obtained from an adult with an advanced solid tumor such as melanoma, head and neck, liver or kidney cancer. CDR3 bases: TGTGCCAGCAGCGGTGGACAGGATAATGAAAAACTGTTTTTT. It yields the protein CASSGGQDNEKLFF. Variable domain in full (rest from reference TRBV5-8 and TRBJ1-4): EAGVTQSPTHLIKTRGQQATLRCSPISGHTSVYWYQQALGLGLQFLLWYDEGEERNRGNFPPRFSGRQFPNYSSELNVNALELEDSALYLCASSGGQDNEKLFFGSGTQLSVL.